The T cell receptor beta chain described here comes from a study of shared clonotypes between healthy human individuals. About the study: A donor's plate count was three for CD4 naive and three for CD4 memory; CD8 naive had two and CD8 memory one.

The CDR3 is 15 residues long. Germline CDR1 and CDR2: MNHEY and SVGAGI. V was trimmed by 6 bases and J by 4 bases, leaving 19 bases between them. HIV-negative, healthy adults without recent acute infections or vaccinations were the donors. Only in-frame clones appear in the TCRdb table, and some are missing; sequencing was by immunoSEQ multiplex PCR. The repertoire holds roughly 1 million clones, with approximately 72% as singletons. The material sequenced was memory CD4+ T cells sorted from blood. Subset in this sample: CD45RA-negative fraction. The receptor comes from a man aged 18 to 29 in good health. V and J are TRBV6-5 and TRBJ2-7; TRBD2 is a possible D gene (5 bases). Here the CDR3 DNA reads TGTGCCAGCAGCTCCGCTAGCAGCGGCAGGTACGAGCAGTACTTC. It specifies CASSSASSGRYEQYF.